This TCR beta chain was recorded in a study of Ad26.COV2.S vaccination and SARS-CoV-2 variants. Study-level results: It was found that vaccine and placebo recipients had similar non-spike TCR breadth.

The CDR3 is made up of 13 amino acids. V dropped 4 bases and J dropped 7 bases, with 13 bases sitting between them. Germline lookup yields CDR1 SGHTA and CDR2 FQGNSA. TCRdb's copy holds only in-frame clones and misses some; the assay was immunoSEQ multiplex PCR. The repertoire includes 300,000 to 350,000 clones, less than 90% of them detected once, and about 10% sits in the top ten. Described treatment: roughly 18 received Ad26.COV2.S at low or high dose, single or two shots; a few received placebo; per-sample allocation not given. Specimens were obtained on day 63 following the first vaccine or placebo injection. For this clone: Its target is unknown.

The sequencing here drew on peripheral blood, taken in a trial of Ad26.COV2.S vaccine versus placebo. V and J are TRBV7-2 and TRBJ1-1; no firm D call. The receptor's source is a person aged 18 to 65 who received the Ad26.COV2.S COVID-19 vaccine or a placebo. The CDR3 DNA reads TGTGCCAGCAGCTCCTACACGGACCGTGAAGCTTTCTTT. Translation gives CASSSYTDREAFF. Complete variable domain (other parts from reference TRBV7-2 and TRBJ1-1): GAGVSQSPSNKVTEKGKDVELRCDPISGHTALYWYRQSLGQGLEFLIYFQGNSAPDKSGLPSDRFSAERTGGSVSTLTIQRTQQEDSAVYLCASSSYTDREAFFGQGTRLTVV.